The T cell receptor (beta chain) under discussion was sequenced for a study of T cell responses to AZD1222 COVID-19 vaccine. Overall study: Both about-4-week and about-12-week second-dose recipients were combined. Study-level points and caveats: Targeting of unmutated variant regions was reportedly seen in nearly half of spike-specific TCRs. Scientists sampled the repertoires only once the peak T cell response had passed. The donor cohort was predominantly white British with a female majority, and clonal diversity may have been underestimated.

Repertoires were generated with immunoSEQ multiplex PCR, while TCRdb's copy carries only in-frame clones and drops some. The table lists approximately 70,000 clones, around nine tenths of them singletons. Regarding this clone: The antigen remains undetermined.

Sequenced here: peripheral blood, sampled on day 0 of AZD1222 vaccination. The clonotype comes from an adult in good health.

CDR3 sequence: CSVRSTQWAEAFF. The CDR3, as DNA: TGCAGCGTTCGAAGTACTCAGTGGGCTGAAGCTTTCTTT. The chain recombines TRBV29-1 with TRBJ1-1; D unresolved. There are 13 residues in the CDR3. V shed 5 bases and J shed 6 bases, with 16 bases lying between them. Per germline, CDR1 SQVTM and CDR2 ANQGSEA.